Following are 9 T cell receptor beta chains from one sample sequenced in a study of T cell repertoires in cytomegalovirus infection. TCRdb re-derived calls from the reads in MiXCR, one entry per CDR3 protein. The sample has some 480,000 distinct CDR3 sequences, roughly a third seen once. These TCRs' antigens remain unknown. The input for sequencing was cultured PBMCs, taken from culture after CMV antigen stimulation. The source of these receptors is a human donor in good health (CMV status not recorded). Some clones in this sample may be carry-over from other donors' samples.

This clonotype was detected only a few times. The chain joins TRBV7-6 to TRBJ2-3; D is undetermined. Germline CDR1 reads SGHVS; CDR2 reads FNYEAQ. The CDR3 runs to 13 residues. V was clipped by 5 bases and J by 3 bases, with 9 bases between them. The DNA of the CDR3 is TGTGCCAGCAGCATTACGAGTACAGATACGCAGTATTTT. It yields the protein CASSITSTDTQYF.

This clonotype has at least ten counts. The gene calls are TRBV6-2 or TRBV6-3 and TRBJ2-3; the match to TRBD2 covers 8 bases. The CDR3 runs to 16 residues. V lost 4 bases and J lost 5; bases outside the gene matches: 11. The V gene's germline CDR1 is MNHEY and CDR2 SVGEGT. CDR3 DNA: TGTGCCAGCAGTTCCCCGGGAGCGGGAGTGAGAGATACGCAGTATTTT. Amino acids: CASSSPGAGVRDTQYF.

By frequency in the sample, this clonotype is medium-sized. The chain recombines TRBV12-3 or TRBV12-4 with TRBJ1-2; a possible D gene is TRBD1 (6 bases). V gave up 6 bases and J gave up 4 bases, with 18 bases separating them. The CDR3 spans 15 residues. The chain's CDR3 is CASSEPRTASYGYTF. The CDR3 nucleotides read TGTGCCAGCAGCGAACCTAGGACAGCCTCCTATGGCTACACCTTC.

V gene TRBV6-5 combines with J gene TRBJ2-1; D not resolved. Trimming removed 6 bases from V and 7 bases from J, with 19 bases in between. Germline V lookup: CDR1 MNHEY, CDR2 SVGAGI. The CDR3 runs 15 residues. CDR3 coding DNA: TGTGCCAGCAGGGAACGACCCCCCCTCGGGAATGAGCAGTTCTTC. Its protein is CASRERPPLGNEQFF.

V is TRBV14 and J is TRBJ2-3; tentative D call: TRBD2 (6 bases). Trimming removed 1 base from V and 5 bases from J, with 16 bases in between. This CDR3 spans 16 amino acids. CDR1 SGHDN and CDR2 FVKESK come from the germline V gene. CDR3 sequence reads: CASSQVPGRSGDTQYF. The CDR3 DNA reads as TGTGCCAGCAGCCAAGTTCCCGGGAGATCAGGAGATACGCAGTATTTT.

This clonotype was seen a few times. The chain links TRBV19 to TRBJ1-1, with TRBD1 matching 7 bases. This CDR3 is 20 amino acids long. V gave up 3 bases and J gave up 0 bases; unmatched junction bases: 19. Germline V gene data show CDR1 as LNHDA and CDR2 as SQIVND (reference sequence). The CDR3 protein is CASSIIDGVRDRSLNTEAFF. The CDR3, as DNA: TGTGCCAGTAGTATTATCGATGGAGTCCGGGACAGATCATTGAACACTGAAGCTTTCTTT.

This clonotype was seen a few times. At one of its ends the junction is not consistent with the germline gene, which may arise from a read error. The genes are TRBV11-2 and TRBJ2-2; 7 positions agree with TRBD1. CDR1 and CDR2 (germline): SGHAT, FQNNGV. The CDR3 consists of 16 residues. The CDR3 bases are TGTGCCAGCAGCCTAGAGGACAGGATCATCCGAGGGGAGCTGTTTTTT. Encoded protein: CASSLEDRIIRGELFF. Full variable domain (rest looked up from reference TRBV11-2 and TRBJ2-2): EAGVAQSPRYKIIEKRQSVAFWCNPISGHATLYWYQQILGQGPKLLIQFQNNGVVDDSQLPKDRFSAERLKGVDSTLKIQPAKLEDSAVYLCASSLEDRIIRGELFFGEGSRLTVL.

The V call is TRBV6-5, the J call TRBJ2-1; 7 bases are a match to TRBD2. Germline lookup yields CDR1 MNHEY and CDR2 SVGAGI. The CDR3 has 16 residues. V dropped 5 bases and J dropped 4; count of bases not matched to a gene: 11. CDR3 residues: CASSPPKWEGYNEQFF. The CDR3 DNA reads TGTGCCAGCAGTCCCCCTAAGTGGGAGGGTTACAATGAGCAGTTCTTC.

V gene TRBV7-8 combines with J gene TRBJ1-1; D gene uncertain. The CDR3 totals 16 residues. Between the trimmed V and J ends, which lost 5 bases and 0 bases, there was a span of 16 bases. Germline CDR1 is SGHVS and CDR2 is FQNEAQ. As DNA, the CDR3 is TGTGCCAGCAGCCTTTCAATCGAGGCATTGAACACTGAAGCTTTCTTT. It specifies CASSLSIEALNTEAFF.